This paragraph covers one T cell receptor (beta chain) sequence. Its antigen is not identified. This entry is derived from a study of identical twins. One entry per CDR3 protein, called by TCRdb with MiXCR from the 5' RACE reads. The sample contains 450,000 to 650,000 distinct CDR3 sequences, around 15% of which appear only once. The CDR3 runs 17 residues. From germline, CDR1 is SGHDN and CDR2 FVKESK. Between the trimmed V and J ends, which lost 1 base and 2 bases, there was a span of 18 bases. All of the donors were Caucasians in good health. Findings of the study overall: Out-of-frame sharing of TCR alpha in monozygotic twins was underestimated by models.

This same sample was also taken into another study, of yellow fever vaccine responses in identical twins.

Sequencing was done on a sample of CD4+ T cells sorted from blood. The sequence derives from a young woman in good health. The V and J genes are TRBV14 and TRBJ2-7, with D tentatively TRBD1 or TRBD2 (6 bases each). The CDR3 protein is CASSQGGTLPLTYEQYF. In nucleotides, the CDR3 is TGTGCCAGCAGCCAAGGCGGGACACTTCCTTTGACCTACGAGCAGTACTTC.